A single sample gave rise to the 12 T cell receptor beta chains below, sequenced in a study of response to subunit inactivated influenza vaccine. TCRdb reanalysed the RT-PCR reads using MiXCR and keeps one entry per CDR3 protein. The sample carries around 580,000 distinct CDR3 sequences, about 14% recorded once. The sequencing here drew on PBMCs from blood, taken 11 to 12 days after vaccination. These receptors were taken from a man aged 45 to 65 who received an inactivated influenza vaccine.

This clonotype was counted ten times or more. The V call is TRBV2, the J call TRBJ2-1, with TRBD1 as a possible D gene (6 bases). V gave up 5 bases and J gave up 0 bases, with 14 bases separating them. The germline V gene has CDR1 SNHLY and CDR2 FYNNEI. The CDR3 is 16 amino acids. The chain's CDR3 is CASSRRQARSYNEQFF. CDR3 bases: TGTGCCAGCAGTAGACGACAGGCCCGCTCCTACAATGAGCAGTTCTTC.

This clonotype was recorded at least ten times. The chain joins TRBV28 to TRBJ2-1; 8 bases line up with TRBD2. The CDR3 has 14 residues. V dropped 6 bases and J dropped 2; count of bases not matched to a gene: 3. CDR1 and CDR2 (germline): MDHEN, SYDVKM. The CDR3 protein is CASRRGGPYNEQFF. As DNA, the CDR3 is TGTGCCAGCAGACGGGGGGGGCCCTACAATGAGCAGTTCTTC.

The table lists this clonotype with many counts. This chain uses TRBV6-2 or TRBV6-3 with TRBJ1-3; tentatively, D is TRBD1 (5 bases). Germline-derived CDR1 and CDR2 are MNHEY and SVGEGT. V lost 11 bases and J 0 bases, leaving 14 bases between the germline ends. The CDR3 contains 14 residues. The CDR3 protein is CACRQPSSGNTIYF. The CDR3 nucleotides are TGTGCCTGCCGACAGCCGAGCTCTGGAAACACCATATATTTT.

This clonotype was counted at least ten times. This chain uses TRBV20-1 with TRBJ1-1, with no clear D. V was clipped by 5 bases and J by 2 bases, with 18 bases between them. Germline lookup yields CDR1 DFQATT and CDR2 SNEGSKA (reference sequence). The CDR3 consists of 15 residues. CDR3 in DNA: TGCAGTGCTCCCTTGTCACGGGGTTTCAACACTGAAGCTTTCTTT. Amino acid sequence: CSAPLSRGFNTEAFF.

This clonotype was recorded at least ten times. The chain recombines TRBV20-1 with TRBJ1-6; D gene ambiguous. V was shortened by 5 bases and J by 6 bases, with 14 bases between the two germline ends. The CDR3 runs 14 residues. Germline V CDR1 and CDR2: DFQATT, SNEGSKA (reference sequence). As DNA, the CDR3 is TGCAGTGCTCACACGTCCGGCGGTAATTCACCCCTCCACTTT. It translates to CSAHTSGGNSPLHF.

This clonotype was seen ten or more times. The chain links TRBV12-3 or TRBV12-4 to TRBJ2-2, with a tentative D call TRBD1 (5 bases). The V end was cut by 3 bases, the J end by 0 bases, with 8 bases between. This CDR3 contains 15 residues. CDR3 residues: CASSLGRANTGELFF. CDR3 nucleotides: TGTGCCAGCAGTTTGGGCAGGGCGAACACCGGGGAGCTGTTTTTT.

The rearrangement uses TRBV6-2 or TRBV6-3 and TRBJ1-1, with a weak D call TRBD1 (5 bases). Germline lookup yields CDR1 MNHEY and CDR2 SVGEGT. This CDR3 comprises 15 residues. V was pared by 4 bases and J by 5 bases, with 17 bases between. The CDR3 reads CASSSDGGRGTEAFF. CDR3 bases: TGTGCCAGCAGTTCCGACGGGGGTCGTGGGACTGAAGCTTTCTTT.

This clonotype was detected only a few times. The chain recombines TRBV28 with TRBJ2-7; 7 bases are shared with TRBD2. After removal of 10 bases from V and 1 base from J, the junction contained 4 bases not matched to a gene. The CDR3 has 12 residues. Looked up from germline, CDR1 is MDHEN and CDR2 is SYDVKM. As DNA, the CDR3 is TGTGCCAACCCGGGGGGATCCTACGAGCAGTACTTC. Protein: CANPGGSYEQYF. The whole variable domain, filled in from reference TRBV28 and TRBJ2-7, reads DVKVTQSSRYLVKRTGEKVFLECVQDMDHENMFWYRQDPGLGLRLIYFSYDVKMKEKGDIPEGYSVSREKKERFSLILESASTNQTSMYLCANPGGSYEQYFGPGTRLTVT.

There are many counts of this clonotype. The V call is TRBV7-9, the J call TRBJ2-3, with D possibly being TRBD1 (7 bases). Germline-derived CDR1 and CDR2 are SEHNR and FQNEAQ (reference sequence). The CDR3 is 17 amino acids. Trimming removed 7 bases from V and 3 bases from J, with 23 bases in between. The DNA for the CDR3 is TGTGCCAGCAAACAAGACAGGGTATGGGAGGTGACAGATACGCAGTATTTT. The encoded protein is CASKQDRVWEVTDTQYF.

In its sample, this clonotype was seen many times. V is TRBV29-1 and J is TRBJ1-1; D perhaps matches TRBD1 (5 bases). Germline V lookup: CDR1 SQVTM, CDR2 ANQGSEA. Trimming left V 4 bases short and J 5 bases short, with 8 bases between. The CDR3 is 11 residues long. CDR3 region: CSVVRGTEAFF. The CDR3 DNA is TGCAGCGTTGTCCGGGGGACTGAAGCTTTCTTT. Filled out from reference TRBV29-1 and TRBJ1-1, the complete variable domain reads SAVISQKPSRDICQRGTSLTIQCQVDSQVTMMFWYRQQPGQSLTLIATANQGSEATYESGFVIDKFPISRPNLTFSTLTVSNMSPEDSSIYLCSVVRGTEAFFGQGTRLTVV.

This chain uses TRBV28 with TRBJ2-3; TRBD2 aligns across 13 bases. The trim removed 6 bases at V and 7 bases at J, leaving 7 bases unmatched. This CDR3 contains 15 residues. Germline V gene data show CDR1 as MDHEN and CDR2 as SYDVKM. CDR3 loop: CASSPLAGGLNTQYF. Here the CDR3 DNA reads TGTGCCAGCAGCCCACTAGCGGGAGGGTTAAATACGCAGTATTTT.

The CDR3 sequence is CASSLDGGGFGYEQYF. CDR3 nucleotides: TGTGCCAGCAGCTTGGATGGCGGGGGATTTGGTTACGAGCAGTACTTC. The chain uses TRBV5-6 and TRBJ2-7; 7 bases are shared with TRBD2. CDR1 and CDR2 from the germline V gene are SGHDT and YYEEEE. The CDR3 spans 16 residues. V shed 0 bases, J shed 4 bases, and the junction held 10 bases outside the gene matches.